This T cell receptor (beta chain) was found in a study of OX40 agonist ivuxolimab in advanced cancers. The study's findings and limits: Within 6 weeks, CD4+ and CD8+ blood T cells expanded clonally at 0.1 to 3.0 mg/kg. Still undetermined is the antigen specificity of the expanded peripheral T cells.

Only in-frame clones appear in the TCRdb table, and some are missing; sequencing was by immunoSEQ multiplex PCR. The sample lists 89,000 or so clones; about 89% were seen once. Of note for this clone: As yet, its antigen is unknown.

The CDR3 is 14 residues long. V lost 4 bases and J 4 bases, leaving 13 bases between the germline ends. CDR1 and CDR2 (germline): MDHEN, SYDVKM. Sampling of blood occurred at baseline, cycle 4 day 1, and cycle 7 day 1. The sequencing used CD4+ or CD8+ T cells sorted from blood, collected in a trial of the OX40 agonist ivuxolimab. The chain carries TRBV28 and TRBJ1-1; D gene unclear. The source is an adult with an advanced solid tumor such as melanoma, head and neck, liver or kidney cancer. In DNA, the CDR3 is TGTGCCAGCAGTTCGTGGCGGGGAGCCACTGAAGCTTTCTTT. Translating it yields CASSSWRGATEAFF.